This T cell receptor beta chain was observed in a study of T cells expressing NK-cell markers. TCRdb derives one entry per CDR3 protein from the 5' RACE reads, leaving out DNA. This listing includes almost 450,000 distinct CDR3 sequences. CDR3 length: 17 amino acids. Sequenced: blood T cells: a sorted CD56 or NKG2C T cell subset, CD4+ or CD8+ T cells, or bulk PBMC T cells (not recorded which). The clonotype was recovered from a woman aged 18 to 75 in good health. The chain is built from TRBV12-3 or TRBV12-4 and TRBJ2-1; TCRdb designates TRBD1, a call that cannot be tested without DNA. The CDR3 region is CASSPTRGSANYNEQFF.